A selection of T cell receptor beta chains follows, all from one sample in a study of T cells in Graves' hyperthyroidism and ophthalmopathy. TCRdb redid the calling of the multiplex PCR reads with MiXCR, one entry per CDR3 protein. Found here are about 640,000 distinct CDR3 sequences, more than 14% of them singletons; the top ten hold 9.5% to 15%. Sequencing was carried out using blood. The receptors shown here come from a woman in her fifties or sixties with Graves' ophthalmopathy. The CDR3 runs from the conserved cysteine through the conserved F or W. Each record gives: clone size, V gene, J gene, D gene, CDR3 DNA, CDR3 protein. D genes are given only for firm matches. Clone sizes are given selectively: once, few, many, or a class where the clone is expanded.

many	TRBV30	TRBJ2-1	.	TGTGCCTCCCTACAGGGCAGTTACAATGAGCAGTTCTTC	CASLQGSYNEQFF
.	TRBV4-2	TRBJ2-2	TRBD2	TGTGCCAGCAGCCTGGGGACTAGCGGACACACCGGGGAGCTGTTTTTT	CASSLGTSGHTGELFF
.	TRBV4-3	TRBJ2-1	.	TGCGCCAGCAGCCAAGATGGGTCTGGTGGTCACAATGAGCAGTTCTTC	CASSQDGSGGHNEQFF
many	TRBV9	TRBJ1-3	.	TGTGCCAGCAGCGTAGGGCGAGGCGGATCTGGAAACACCATATATTTT	CASSVGRGGSGNTIYF
many	TRBV7-2	TRBJ2-7	.	TGTGCCAGCAGCCCAAGACGGGAGACCTACGAGCAGTACTTC	CASSPRRETYEQYF
few	TRBV12-3/TRBV12-4	TRBJ2-1	TRBD2	TGTGCCAACAGTTTAGCGGGAGGGCCTCTAGATGAGCAGTTCTTC	CANSLAGGPLDEQFF
.	TRBV6-1	TRBJ2-2	TRBD1	TGTGCCAGCACCCAGGGGGTCGGGGAGCTGTTTTTT	CASTQGVGELFF
many	TRBV6-1	TRBJ2-7	.	TGTGCCAGCAGTCCATCTCCTCAGGGAGTGGTATACGAGCAGTACTTC	CASSPSPQGVVYEQYF
.	TRBV15	TRBJ1-1	.	TGTGCCACCTCTAGGAACCTCAACACTGAAGCTTTCTTT	CATSRNLNTEAFF
few	TRBV19	TRBJ2-3	TRBD2	TGTGCCAGTAGTTCGTGGCGGGAGTGGGGCACAGATACGCAGTATTTT	CASSSWREWGTDTQYF
many	TRBV11-2	TRBJ2-5	.	TGTGCCAGCAGCCAGGACTCGTTCCAAGAGACCCAGTACTTC	CASSQDSFQETQYF
.	TRBV7-8	TRBJ1-6	.	TGTGCCAGCACCGCTGGCTCCTATAATTCACCCCTCCACTTT	CASTAGSYNSPLHF
many	TRBV5-1	TRBJ2-7	.	TGCGCCAGCAGCTTGGTGACACAGGGATTCGACGAGCAGTACTTC	CASSLVTQGFDEQYF
.	TRBV7-8	TRBJ1-2	TRBD1	TGTGCCAGCAGCGCCAACAGGGGGCGTGGTGGCTACACCTTC	CASSANRGRGGYTF
many	TRBV7-3	TRBJ2-1	.	TGTGCCAGCAGCCCGAATTCGCAGGGATCCTACAATGAGCAGTTCTTC	CASSPNSQGSYNEQFF
.	TRBV6-5	TRBJ2-1	.	TGTGCCAGCAGTTACTCTAGGGCTGATGGCGACAATGAGCAGTTCTTC	CASSYSRADGDNEQFF
many	TRBV11-3	TRBJ2-1	.	TGTGCCAGCAGCTTAGATCGCGACCATCTTTACTCCTACAATGAGCAGTTCTTC	CASSLDRDHLYSYNEQFF
many	TRBV7-9	TRBJ2-7	.	TGTGCCAGCAGCTCACGACAGACCCGGGGCCACGAGCAGTACTTC	CASSSRQTRGHEQYF
.	TRBV11-3	TRBJ1-4	.	TGTGCCAGCAGCACTCGGGGGACTGAAAAACTGTTTTTT	CASSTRGTEKLFF
many	TRBV27	TRBJ2-7	TRBD1	TGTGCCAGCAGTCCTTCCGGGACAGGGTTCTACGAGCAGTACTTC	CASSPSGTGFYEQYF
.	TRBV20-1	TRBJ2-1	.	TGCAGTGCTAGAGATCCCTCCGGGACACCTCACAATGAGCAGTTCTTC	CSARDPSGTPHNEQFF
many	TRBV6-1	TRBJ2-5	TRBD1	TGTGCCAGCAGTTGGGTGACAGGGGATGTAGGAGAGACCCAGTACTTC	CASSWVTGDVGETQYF
many	TRBV7-2	TRBJ2-7	TRBD2	TGTGCCAGCAGCTTATTGTCCCGAACTAGCGGTCCCTACGAGCAGTACTTC	CASSLLSRTSGPYEQYF
many	TRBV7-8	TRBJ1-2	.	TGTGCCAGCAGCTTAGCACCCGGTGGTGAATATGGCTACACCTTC	CASSLAPGGEYGYTF
many	TRBV30	TRBJ1-1	.	TGTGCCTGGAGGCTAATGAACACTGAAGCTTTCTTT	CAWRLMNTEAFF
few	TRBV7-9	TRBJ2-4	TRBD2	TGTGCCAGCAGCCAGCGTGGACTAGTCGAAAACATTCAGTACTTC	CASSQRGLVENIQYF
many	TRBV5-1	TRBJ2-2	.	TGCGCCAGCAGCTCTTATCGTACAGGGACCGGGGAGCTGTTTTTT	CASSSYRTGTGELFF
.	TRBV24-1	TRBJ2-5	.	TGTGCCACCAGTGCGGGTCTCCGGGTGACCCAGTACTTC	CATSAGLRVTQYF
few	TRBV6-1	TRBJ2-3	.	TGTGCCAGCAGTGATCTGGGCTCACTAACCACAGATACGCAGTATTTT	CASSDLGSLTTDTQYF
.	TRBV19	TRBJ1-5	.	TGTGCCAGTAGTATCCCCCTCTCTAGGCAGCCCCAGCATTTT	CASSIPLSRQPQHF
many	TRBV28	TRBJ2-7	TRBD1	TGTGCCAGCAGTTCCCCGACAGGGAACCCTTACTACGAGCAGTACTTC	CASSSPTGNPYYEQYF
few	TRBV27	TRBJ1-5	.	TGTGCCAGCAGATTGATGGCGAGGAGCAATCAGCCCCAGCATTTT	CASRLMARSNQPQHF
few	TRBV28	TRBJ1-5	TRBD1	TGTGCCGGCAGAGGGACAGTTCGAGAATTATATGATATTCAGCCCCAGCATTTT	CAGRGTVRELYDIQPQHF
.	TRBV12-3/TRBV12-4	TRBJ1-1	.	TGTGCCAGCAGACCCGTGATGAACACTGAAGCTTTCTTT	CASRPVMNTEAFF
many	TRBV12-3/TRBV12-4	TRBJ2-1	.	TGTGCCAGCAGTTTAGAGAGCCTGGGGCAGTTCTTC	CASSLESLGQFF
many	TRBV7-3	TRBJ2-2	.	TGTGCCAGCAGCTTATATTTCTCCGACACCGGGGAGCTGTTTTTT	CASSLYFSDTGELFF
many	TRBV2	TRBJ2-7	.	TGTGCCAGCATTGGGGAAACCTACGAGCAGTACTTC	CASIGETYEQYF
many	TRBV3-1	TRBJ1-6	.	TGTGCCAGCAGCCAAGATCGCGGAAACCTCCACTTT	CASSQDRGNLHF
few	TRBV5-4	TRBJ2-2	TRBD1	TGTGCCAGCAGCTTGTTCGGGACAGGGGTCGGCGGGGAGCTGTTTTTT	CASSLFGTGVGGELFF
many	TRBV5-1	TRBJ2-7	.	TGCGCCAGCAGCTTGTTGGAGGGAAACCGCGAGCAGTACTTC	CASSLLEGNREQYF
many	TRBV7-6	TRBJ1-4	TRBD1	TGTGCCAGCAGCTTGGGTCAGGGGGAGACCACCGAAAAACTGTTTTTT	CASSLGQGETTEKLFF
many	TRBV18	TRBJ2-7	TRBD1	TGTGCCAGCAGTCCGGGGACAGGGGGTGACGAGCAGTACTTC	CASSPGTGGDEQYF
many	TRBV28	TRBJ2-7	TRBD1	TGTGCCAGCAGCCGAGACAGGGCTACCTTCTACGAGCAGTACTTC	CASSRDRATFYEQYF
few	TRBV10-3	TRBJ2-1	.	TGTGCCATCAGTGAGTCGAGGGGGGGAGGGTACAATGAGCAGTTCTTC	CAISESRGGGYNEQFF
few	TRBV20-1	TRBJ1-1	.	TGCAGTGCTAGAGATAGGGAGGAAGCTTTCTTT	CSARDREEAFF
many	TRBV10-3	TRBJ2-3	.	TGTGCCATCAAGTCGGGGTCCACAGATACGCAGTATTTT	CAIKSGSTDTQYF
many	TRBV6-1	TRBJ2-1	TRBD1	TGTGCCAGCAGTTACCACTACGAGCAGGGGGCGGGAAATGAGCAGTTCTTC	CASSYHYEQGAGNEQFF
few	TRBV25-1	TRBJ1-4	.	TGTGCCAGCACCCAAAGGGGGGCAGGGTTTAATGAAAAACTGTTTTTT	CASTQRGAGFNEKLFF
many	TRBV7-2	TRBJ2-4	TRBD2	TGTGCCAGCAGCGGACCGTACCGGACTAGCGGGACCTGGGGGGACAAAAACATTCAGTACTTC	CASSGPYRTSGTWGDKNIQYF
.	TRBV27	TRBJ2-5	.	TGTGCCAGCAGTTTAAACAGTATGGGAGAGACCCAGTACTTC	CASSLNSMGETQYF
many	TRBV7-6	TRBJ2-5	TRBD2	TGTGCCAGCAGCCGCGACAGCTTACGGGGGGGGTACCAAGAGACCCAGTACTTC	CASSRDSLRGGYQETQYF
many	TRBV15	TRBJ2-1	TRBD2	TGTGCCACCAGCAGAGAGAGGCCTAGCGGGGACAATGAGCAGTTCTTC	CATSRERPSGDNEQFF
.	TRBV19	TRBJ1-6	.	TGTGCCAGTAGTATAGATCTCGTCGGTGCCTCACCCCTCCACTTT	CASSIDLVGASPLHF
.	TRBV5-8	TRBJ2-2	.	TGTGCCAGCAGCAAGACAACGAACACCGGGGAGCTGTTTTTT	CASSKTTNTGELFF
.	TRBV10-3	TRBJ1-2	TRBD1	TGTGCCATCACCAAGACAGGGGGCGAAGGCTATGGCTACACCTTC	CAITKTGGEGYGYTF